This T cell receptor beta chain was documented in a study of CD8 T cells in ankylosing spondylitis. Each CDR3 protein is one row after TCRdb ran MiXCR on the 5' RACE reads. The sample holds more than 500,000 distinct CDR3 sequences, 5.3% seen once. Whole-study findings and limits: It appeared that ankylosing spondylitis blood was characterized by a TCR beta motif of seven or eight highly homologous variants.

CDR3 size: 13 residues. From germline, CDR1 is SQVTM and CDR2 ANQGSEA. This clonotype was detected many times. The antigen is unknown. The junction departs from germline at one end; a sequencing error may be responsible. Specimen: blood, either unsorted or a sorted T cell fraction (not recorded which). The origin of this receptor is a male donor with ankylosing spondylitis. The chain uses TRBV29-1 and TRBJ1-2; D gene ambiguous. For the CDR3, the DNA is TGCAGCGTAGAAGCAGGATCTAACTATGGCTACACCTTC. It encodes CSVEAGSNYGYTF.